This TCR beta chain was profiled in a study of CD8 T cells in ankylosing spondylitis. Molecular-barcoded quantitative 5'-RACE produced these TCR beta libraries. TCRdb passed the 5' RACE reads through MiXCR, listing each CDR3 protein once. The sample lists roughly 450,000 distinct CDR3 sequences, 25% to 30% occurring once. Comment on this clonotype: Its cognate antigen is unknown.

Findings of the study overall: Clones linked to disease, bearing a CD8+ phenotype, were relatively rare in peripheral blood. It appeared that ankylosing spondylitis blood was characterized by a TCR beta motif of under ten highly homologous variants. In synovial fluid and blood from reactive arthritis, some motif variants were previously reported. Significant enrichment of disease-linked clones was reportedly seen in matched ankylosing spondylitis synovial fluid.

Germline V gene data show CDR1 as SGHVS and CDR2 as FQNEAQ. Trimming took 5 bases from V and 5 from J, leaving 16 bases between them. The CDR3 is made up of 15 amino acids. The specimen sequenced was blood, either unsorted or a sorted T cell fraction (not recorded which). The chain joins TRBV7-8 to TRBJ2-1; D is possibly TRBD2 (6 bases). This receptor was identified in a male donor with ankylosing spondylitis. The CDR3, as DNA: TGTGCCAGCAGCCTAAAGTGGGGGGAGAACAATGAGCAGTTCTTC. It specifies CASSLKWGENNEQFF.